This T cell receptor beta chain was recovered during a study of patients and donors after allogeneic stem cell transplantation. One entry per CDR3 protein, called by TCRdb with MiXCR from the RT-PCR reads. This sample has about a million distinct CDR3 sequences; over 15% occur once, and the top ten carry 5% to 7.5%. This clonotype appeared a few times. The length of the CDR3 is 19 residues. V was cut by 3 bases and J by 3 bases, with 27 bases left in between. Germline CDR1 and CDR2: MGHRA and YSYEKL. This chain uses TRBV4-1 with TRBJ2-7; possibly TRBD1 or TRBD2 for D (6 bases each). The specimen was blood, either unsorted or a sorted T cell fraction (not recorded which). The sequence came from a human donor who was either an allogeneic HSCT recipient or a stem cell or donor lymphocyte infusion donor (not recorded which). It is not recorded whose cells these are; they may come from a transplant donor. CDR3 loop: CASSHTYGGTAGTIYEQYF. The CDR3 region has the DNA TGCGCCAGCAGCCACACCTATGGGGGGACCGCTGGGACAATCTACGAGCAGTACTTC.